This TCR beta chain came from a study of response to subunit inactivated influenza vaccine. Study results and caveats: Authors suggested seasonal influenza vaccinations each recruit few new T cells.

Comments on this clonotype: Its antigen is not identified.

TCRdb analysed the RT-PCR reads with MiXCR anew, one entry per CDR3 protein. Here the sample spans approximately 500,000 distinct CDR3 sequences, roughly 15% being singletons. The sample in question was PBMCs from blood, obtained less than 13 days after vaccination. The receptor was isolated from a man aged 45-65 years who received an inactivated influenza vaccine.

The CDR3 nucleotides read TGTGCCTGGAGTTACAGGACCAAGGCACCCCTCCACTTT. This gives the protein CAWSYRTKAPLHF. The rearrangement links TRBV30 to TRBJ1-6, with D tentatively TRBD1 (5 bases). Germline lookup yields CDR1 GTSNPN and CDR2 SVGIG (reference sequence). CDR3 length equals 13 residues. V was shortened by 2 bases and J by 11 bases, with 13 bases between the two germline ends.